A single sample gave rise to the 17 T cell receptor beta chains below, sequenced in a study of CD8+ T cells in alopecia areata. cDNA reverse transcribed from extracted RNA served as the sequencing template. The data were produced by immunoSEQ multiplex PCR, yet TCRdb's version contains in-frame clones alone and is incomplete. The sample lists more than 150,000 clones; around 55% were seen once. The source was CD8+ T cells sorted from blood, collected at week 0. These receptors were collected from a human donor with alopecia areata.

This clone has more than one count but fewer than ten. The CDR3 DNA reads as TGCGCCAGCAGCCAAGATCGGACTTCAGAGACCCAGTACTTC. This encodes CASSQDRTSETQYF. This chain joins TRBV4-3 and TRBJ2-5; tentatively, D is TRBD2 (5 bases). Germline CDR1 is LGHNA and CDR2 is YSLEER. V lost 0 bases and J 4 bases, leaving 9 bases between the germline ends. This CDR3 is 14 amino acids long.

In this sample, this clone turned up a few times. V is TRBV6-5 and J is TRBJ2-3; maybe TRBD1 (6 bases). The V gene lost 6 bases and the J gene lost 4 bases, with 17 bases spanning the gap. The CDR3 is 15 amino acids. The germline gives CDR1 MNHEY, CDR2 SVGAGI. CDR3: CASSPTGGGADTQYF. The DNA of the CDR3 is TGTGCCAGCAGCCCAACCGGTGGGGGCGCAGATACGCAGTATTTT.

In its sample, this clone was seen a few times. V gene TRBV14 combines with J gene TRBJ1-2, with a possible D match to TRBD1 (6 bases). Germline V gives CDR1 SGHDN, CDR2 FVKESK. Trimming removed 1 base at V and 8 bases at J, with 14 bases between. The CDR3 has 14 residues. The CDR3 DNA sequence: TGTGCCAGCAGCCAAGGGGGGCCAAAAGAGGGCTACACCTTC. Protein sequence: CASSQGGPKEGYTF. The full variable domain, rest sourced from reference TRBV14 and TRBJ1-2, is EAGVTQFPSHSVIEKGQTVTLRCDPISGHDNLYWYRRVMGKEIKFLLHFVKESKQDESGMPNNRFLAERTGGTYSTLKVQPAELEDSGVYFCASSQGGPKEGYTFGSGTRLTVV.

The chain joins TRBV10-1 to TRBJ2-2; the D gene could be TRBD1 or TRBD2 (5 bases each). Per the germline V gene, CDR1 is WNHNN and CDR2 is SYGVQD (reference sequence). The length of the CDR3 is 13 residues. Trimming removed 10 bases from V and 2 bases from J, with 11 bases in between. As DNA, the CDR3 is TGCGCCACGAGGGACCCTAACACCGGGGAGCTGTTTTTT. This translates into CATRDPNTGELFF.

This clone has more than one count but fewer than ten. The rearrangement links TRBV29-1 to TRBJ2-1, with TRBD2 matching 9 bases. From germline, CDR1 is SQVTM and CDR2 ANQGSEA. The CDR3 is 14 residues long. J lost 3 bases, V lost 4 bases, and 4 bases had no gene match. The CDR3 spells CSVGLAGVYNEQFF. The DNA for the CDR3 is TGCAGCGTTGGTTTAGCGGGGGTCTACAATGAGCAGTTCTTC.

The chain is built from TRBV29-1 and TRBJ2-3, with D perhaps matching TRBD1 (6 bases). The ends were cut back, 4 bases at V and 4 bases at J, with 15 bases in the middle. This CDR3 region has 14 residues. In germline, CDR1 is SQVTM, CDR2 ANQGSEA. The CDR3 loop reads CSVGQGRGADTQYF. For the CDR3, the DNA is TGCAGCGTTGGCCAGGGGCGCGGAGCAGATACGCAGTATTTT.

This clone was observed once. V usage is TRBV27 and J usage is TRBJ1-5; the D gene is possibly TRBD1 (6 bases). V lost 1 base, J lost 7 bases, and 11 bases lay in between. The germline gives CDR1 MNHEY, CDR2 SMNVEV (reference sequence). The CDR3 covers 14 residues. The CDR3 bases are TGTGCCAGCAGTTTATACAGGGCTGAACAGCCCCAGCATTTT. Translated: CASSLYRAEQPQHF.

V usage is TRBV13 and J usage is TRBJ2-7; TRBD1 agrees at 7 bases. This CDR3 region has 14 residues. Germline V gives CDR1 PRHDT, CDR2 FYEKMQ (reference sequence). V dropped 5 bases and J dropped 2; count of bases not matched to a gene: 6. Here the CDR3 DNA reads TGTGCCAGCAGCCAAGGGCAGGGGGCCTACGAGCAGTACTTC. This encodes CASSQGQGAYEQYF.

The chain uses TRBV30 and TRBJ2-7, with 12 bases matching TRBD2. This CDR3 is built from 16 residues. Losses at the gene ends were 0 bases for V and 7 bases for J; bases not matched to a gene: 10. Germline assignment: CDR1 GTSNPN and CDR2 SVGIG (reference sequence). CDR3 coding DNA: TGTGCCTGGAGTGTATCTAGCGGGGGGGCTCCCTTGGAGCAGTACTTC. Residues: CAWSVSSGGAPLEQYF.

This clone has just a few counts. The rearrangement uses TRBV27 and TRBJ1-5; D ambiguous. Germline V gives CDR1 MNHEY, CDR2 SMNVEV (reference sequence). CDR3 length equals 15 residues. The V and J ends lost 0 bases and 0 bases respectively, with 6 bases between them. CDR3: CASSLSHYSNQPQHF. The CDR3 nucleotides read TGTGCCAGCAGTTTATCCCACTATAGCAATCAGCCCCAGCATTTT.

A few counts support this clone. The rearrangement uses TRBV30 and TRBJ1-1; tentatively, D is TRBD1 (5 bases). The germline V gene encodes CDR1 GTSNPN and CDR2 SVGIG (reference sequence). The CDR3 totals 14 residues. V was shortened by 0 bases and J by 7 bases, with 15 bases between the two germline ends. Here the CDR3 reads CAWSVEGTKYEAFF. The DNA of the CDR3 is TGTGCCTGGAGTGTAGAGGGGACGAAATATGAAGCTTTCTTT.

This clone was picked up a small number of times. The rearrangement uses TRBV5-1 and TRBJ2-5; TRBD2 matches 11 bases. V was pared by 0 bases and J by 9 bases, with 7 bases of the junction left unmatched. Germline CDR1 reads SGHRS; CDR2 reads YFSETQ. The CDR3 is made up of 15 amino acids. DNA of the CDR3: TGCGCCAGCAGCTTGGGACTAGCGGGACTCGTGGCCCAGTACTTC. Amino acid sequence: CASSLGLAGLVAQYF. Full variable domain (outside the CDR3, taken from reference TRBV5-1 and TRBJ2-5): KAGVTQTPRYLIKTRGQQVTLSCSPISGHRSVSWYQQTPGQGLQFLFEYFSETQRNKGNFPGRFSGRQFSNSRSEMNVSTLELGDSALYLCASSLGLAGLVAQYFGPGTRLLVL.

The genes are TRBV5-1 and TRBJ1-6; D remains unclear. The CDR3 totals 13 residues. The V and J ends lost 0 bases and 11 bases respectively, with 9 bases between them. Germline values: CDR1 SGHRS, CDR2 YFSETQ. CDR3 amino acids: CASSLEQRPPLHF. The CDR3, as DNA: TGCGCCAGCAGCTTGGAGCAACGCCCACCCCTCCACTTT.

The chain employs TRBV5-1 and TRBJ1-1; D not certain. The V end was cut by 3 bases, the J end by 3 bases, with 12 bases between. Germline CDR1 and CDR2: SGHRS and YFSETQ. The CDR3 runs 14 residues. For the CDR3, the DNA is TGCGCCAGCAGCTCAGTGGCTCGGGACACTGAAGCTTTCTTT. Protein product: CASSSVARDTEAFF.

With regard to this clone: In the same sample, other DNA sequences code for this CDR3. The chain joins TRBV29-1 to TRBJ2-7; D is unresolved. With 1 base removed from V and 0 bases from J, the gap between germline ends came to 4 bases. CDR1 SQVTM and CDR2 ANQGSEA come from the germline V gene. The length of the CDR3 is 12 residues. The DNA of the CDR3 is TGCAGCGTTGAAGGGAGCTCCTACGAGCAGTACTTC. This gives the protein CSVEGSSYEQYF.

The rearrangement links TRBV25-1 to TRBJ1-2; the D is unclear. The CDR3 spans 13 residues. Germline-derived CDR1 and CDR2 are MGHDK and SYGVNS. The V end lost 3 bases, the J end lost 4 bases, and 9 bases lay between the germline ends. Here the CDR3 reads CASSDGGLYGYTF. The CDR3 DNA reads TGTGCCAGCAGTGATGGTGGACTCTATGGCTACACCTTC.

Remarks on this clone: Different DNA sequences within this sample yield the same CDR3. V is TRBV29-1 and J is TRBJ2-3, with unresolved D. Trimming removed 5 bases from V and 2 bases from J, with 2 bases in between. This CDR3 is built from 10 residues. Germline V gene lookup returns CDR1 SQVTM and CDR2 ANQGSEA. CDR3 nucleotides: TGCAGCGTTACCACAGATACGCAGTATTTT. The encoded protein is CSVTTDTQYF.